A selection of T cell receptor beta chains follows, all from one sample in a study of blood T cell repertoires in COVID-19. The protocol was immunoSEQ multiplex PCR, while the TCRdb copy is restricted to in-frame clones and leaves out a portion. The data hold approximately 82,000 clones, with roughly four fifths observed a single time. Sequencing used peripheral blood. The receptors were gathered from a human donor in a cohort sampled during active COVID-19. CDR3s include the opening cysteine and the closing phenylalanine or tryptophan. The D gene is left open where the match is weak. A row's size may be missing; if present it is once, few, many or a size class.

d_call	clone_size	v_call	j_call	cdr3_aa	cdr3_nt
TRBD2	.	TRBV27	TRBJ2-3	CASSTRGGGSDTQYF	TGTGCCAGCAGTACACGGGGGGGCGGATCAGATACGCAGTATTTT
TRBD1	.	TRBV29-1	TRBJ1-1	CSAPVTGGFTEAFF	TGCAGCGCCCCGGTAACAGGGGGCTTCACTGAAGCTTTCTTT
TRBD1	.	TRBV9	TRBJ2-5	CASSVGGTGWLETQYF	TGTGCCAGCAGCGTAGGGGGGACAGGGTGGCTGGAGACCCAGTACTTC
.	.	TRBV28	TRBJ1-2	CASSYLYRVDYGYTF	TGTGCCAGCAGTTACTTATACAGGGTCGACTATGGCTACACCTTC
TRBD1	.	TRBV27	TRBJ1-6	CASSLSQGADSPLHF	TGTGCCAGCAGTTTATCCCAGGGGGCAGATTCACCCCTCCACTTT
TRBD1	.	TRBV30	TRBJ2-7	CAWAIYRTGGYYEQYF	TGTGCCTGGGCTATCTACCGGACAGGGGGCTACTACGAGCAGTACTTC
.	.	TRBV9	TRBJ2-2	CASSATGYTGELFF	TGTGCCAGCAGCGCAACAGGGTACACCGGGGAGCTGTTTTTT
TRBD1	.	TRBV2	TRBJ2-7	CASIWDRGQYEQYF	TGTGCCAGCATCTGGGACAGGGGGCAATACGAGCAGTACTTC
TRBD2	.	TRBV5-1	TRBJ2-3	CASSLLAGFGPDTQYF	TGCGCCAGCAGCTTACTAGCGGGGTTCGGGCCAGATACGCAGTATTTT
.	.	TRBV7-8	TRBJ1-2	CASSLVGGSYGYTF	TGTGCCAGCAGCTTAGTGGGGGGAAGCTATGGCTACACCTTC
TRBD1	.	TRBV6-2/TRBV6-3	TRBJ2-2	CASSSSRDRGRLRTGELFF	TGTGCCAGCAGTTCGTCCCGGGACAGGGGGCGTTTGAGAACCGGGGAGCTGTTTTTT
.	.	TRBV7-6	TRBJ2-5	CASSAQKTGPETQYF	TGTGCCAGCAGCGCCCAAAAGACAGGCCCTGAGACCCAGTACTTC
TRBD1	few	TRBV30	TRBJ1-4	CAWSRQGQVFF	TGTGCCTGGAGCCGACAGGGTCAGGTGTTTTTT
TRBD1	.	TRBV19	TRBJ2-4	CASSMGQLAKNIQYF	TGTGCCAGTAGTATGGGACAGCTAGCCAAAAACATTCAGTACTTC
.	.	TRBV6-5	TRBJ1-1	CASTLRRGTEAFF	TGTGCCAGCACTTTACGGAGGGGCACTGAAGCTTTCTTT
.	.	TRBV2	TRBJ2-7	CASSAEASSYEQYF	TGTGCCAGCAGTGCTGAAGCTAGCTCCTACGAGCAGTACTTC
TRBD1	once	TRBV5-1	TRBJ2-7	CGVPGQGYDEQYF	TGCGGGGTTCCGGGACAGGGTTACGACGAGCAGTACTTC
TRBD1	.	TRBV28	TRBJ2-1	CASSPIWGTGAPWQFF	TGTGCCAGCAGTCCAATCTGGGGGACAGGGGCCCCATGGCAGTTCTTC
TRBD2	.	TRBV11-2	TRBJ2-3	CASSWDGLAGGTDTQYF	TGTGCCAGCAGCTGGGATGGACTAGCGGGGGGCACAGATACGCAGTATTTT
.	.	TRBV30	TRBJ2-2	CAGLGQPNTGELFF	TGTGCCGGCCTGGGGCAGCCGAACACCGGGGAGCTGTTTTTT
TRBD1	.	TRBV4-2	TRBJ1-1	CASSRDRGIPEAFF	TGTGCCAGCAGCCGAGACAGGGGTATCCCTGAAGCTTTCTTT
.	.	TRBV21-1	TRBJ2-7	CASSKAWRKDEQYF	TGTGCCAGCAGCAAGGCGTGGAGAAAGGACGAGCAGTACTTC
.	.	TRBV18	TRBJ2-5	CASSPGHSQETQYF	TGTGCCAGCTCACCGGGACACTCCCAAGAGACCCAGTACTTC
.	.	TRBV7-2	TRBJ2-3	CASSLERYTQYF	TGTGCCAGCAGCTTAGAGAGGTATACGCAGTATTTT
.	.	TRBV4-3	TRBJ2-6	CASSQDHLGANVLTF	TGCGCCAGCAGCCAAGATCACCTAGGGGCCAACGTCCTGACTTTC
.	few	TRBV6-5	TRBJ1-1	CATRGSGTEAFF	TGTGCCACTCGAGGAAGTGGCACTGAAGCTTTCTTT
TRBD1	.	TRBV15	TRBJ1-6	CATSRDRRDRDGSPLHF	TGTGCCACCAGCAGAGATCGTAGGGACAGGGATGGTTCACCCCTCCACTTT